The T cell receptor (beta chain) under discussion was sequenced for a study of T cells in Graves' hyperthyroidism and ophthalmopathy. Diagnoses used clinical symptoms, serum thyroxine and TRAb, thyroid ultrasound and orbital computed tomography. V lost 4 bases and J 0 bases, leaving 21 bases between the germline ends. The CDR3 loop spans 19 amino acids. The investigators amplified TCR beta CDR3 regions from RNA transcripts. The HTBI primer set was used in a first-round RT-PCR of the TCR CDR3. TCRdb re-called the multiplex PCR reads through MiXCR, storing one row per CDR3 protein. The sample consists of roughly 280,000 distinct CDR3 sequences, about 20% of them appearing once. Study-wide points: Within blood appeared most thyroid clonotypes that had expanded above 0.001.

Only a few counts were recorded for this clonotype. Its antigen is still unknown. The receptor comes from a man aged 25-45 years with Graves' ophthalmopathy. This chain links TRBV12-3 or TRBV12-4 with TRBJ2-2; the D gene is possibly TRBD1 (6 bases). The source material was blood. CDR3 nucleotides: TGTGCCAGCAGTTCGCGGACAGTCCAAACACCTCCGAACACCGGGGAGCTGTTTTTT. Its translation: CASSSRTVQTPPNTGELFF.